The source of this T cell receptor (beta chain) is a study of shared clonotypes between healthy human individuals. Concerning this clone: No antigen is known for it.

It was into CD45RA+ naive and CD45RA-negative memory subsets that the CD4+ cells were split. Clones were read by immunoSEQ multiplex PCR, and TCRdb kept only the in-frame ones, dropping some. This table has roughly 2 million clones, 95% appearing once. CDR1 and CDR2 (germline): SGHVS, FNYEAQ. CDR3 length: 15 amino acids. Trimming left V 4 bases short and J 7 bases short, with 16 bases between. The study, taken as a whole, reports: It was expected that sequencing depth would affect clonotype sharing among donors.

This TCR came from a man aged 18 to 29 in good health. This chain uses TRBV7-6 with TRBJ2-2; a possible D gene is TRBD1 (5 bases). The sequencing input was naive CD4+ T cells sorted from blood. As for subset: CD45RA+ positively selected. The CDR3 protein is CASSSSARADGELFF. CDR3 nucleotide sequence: TGTGCCAGCAGCTCATCCGCCAGGGCGGACGGGGAGCTGTTTTTT.